One and the same sample provided the 3 T cell receptor beta chains below, sequenced in a study of T-cell reconstitution after alpha-beta-depleted transplantation in children (dated by TCRdb to about 2016). The library came from PCR. The reads were generated on an Illumina HiSeq 2500. TCR libraries were prepared with molecular barcoding, using unique molecular identifiers to normalize TCRbeta repertoire quantification. TCRdb reprocessed the public reads (quality trimming at Q25 with fastp, clone calling with MiXCR) and kept in-frame beta chains. When rows share a CDR3 protein, they turn into one entry using the most common DNA and genes. Present in this sample are around 670,000 distinct CDR3 sequences, around 13% of which were seen just once. Jointly, the top ten make up 0.79% of the sample. This specimen's treatment or condition label, interpreted: allogeneic hematopoietic cell transplantation with graft depleted of TCRalphabeta T cells and CD19 B cells.

The material was PBMCs, obtained before TCRalphabeta/CD19-depleted stem cell transplant. These receptors all come from a girl aged 2 to 10 with congenital amegakaryocytic thrombocytopenia, due to receive a stem cell transplant.

The CDR3 region is CASSPDRPTAAHYEQYF. The CDR3 DNA reads TGCGCCAGCAGCCCTGACAGGCCAACGGCTGCCCACTACGAGCAGTACTTC. This chain connects TRBV5-1 to TRBJ2-7; a possible D gene is TRBD1 (6 bases). V lost 4 bases and J 3 bases, leaving 23 bases between the germline ends. The CDR3 is made up of 17 amino acids. CDR1 and CDR2 from the germline V gene are SGHRS and YFSETQ.

In this sample, this clonotype turned up a few times. This chain uses TRBV18 with TRBJ1-1; no reliable D call. V shed 2 bases and J shed 2 bases, with 9 bases lying between them. The CDR3 spans 14 residues. Per the germline V gene, CDR1 is KGHSH and CDR2 is LQKENI. CDR3 in amino acids: CASSPGKVNTEAFF. Here the CDR3 DNA reads TGTGCCAGCTCACCAGGGAAGGTAAACACTGAAGCTTTCTTT.

The chain employs TRBV5-1 and TRBJ2-7; TRBD2 aligns across 14 bases. The germline CDR1 and CDR2 sequences are SGHRS and YFSETQ. There are 14 residues in the CDR3. V lost 3 bases, J lost 8 bases, and 4 bases stayed unmatched. The DNA of the CDR3 is TGCGCCAGCAGCTCCGGGACTAGCGGGAGTAAGCAGTACTTC. It codes for CASSSGTSGSKQYF.